The source of this T cell receptor (beta chain) is a study of glioma-infiltrating T cells. Amplification of TCR alpha and beta CDR3 regions from RNA used iRepertoire nested multiplex PCR. TCRdb reanalysed the multiplex PCR reads using MiXCR and keeps one entry per CDR3 protein. The sample records over 140,000 distinct CDR3 sequences, 35% to 50% being singletons. The CDR3 has 15 amino acids. Losses at the gene ends were 5 bases for V and 4 bases for J; bases not matched to a gene: 11. The germline CDR1 and CDR2 sequences are DFQATT and SNEGSKA (reference sequence). The sequenced sample was glioma tissue, nonneoplastic brain tissue, or PBMCs (not recorded which). This sequence was found in a human donor with low-grade glioma or glioblastoma, undergoing nonglioma brain surgery, or in good health (not recorded which). The chain links TRBV20-1 to TRBJ2-7, with TRBD2 identical over 10 bases. Here the CDR3 DNA reads TGCAGTGCTGGCAGAGCTAGCGGGGGCACATACGAGCAGTACTTC. This encodes CSAGRASGGTYEQYF.